The rows below give T cell receptor beta chains drawn from one sample of a study of T cell responses to AZD1222 COVID-19 vaccine. The assay was immunoSEQ multiplex PCR, and TCRdb's table has in-frame clones only and misses some. The table records over 130,000 clones, more than 70% of them present only once. This specimen was peripheral blood, taken 28 days after the second AZD1222 dose. These receptors originate from an adult who received the AZD1222 COVID-19 vaccine. CDR3s include the opening cysteine and the closing phenylalanine or tryptophan. Each record gives: V gene, J gene, CDR3 protein.

>TRBV29-1|TRBJ2-7
CSVVGSYEQYF
>TRBV10-3|TRBJ1-2
CAISESTYGYTF
>TRBV2|TRBJ1-2
CASSDGQGGGYTF
>TRBV6-4|TRBJ1-2
CATKKGTNSNYGYTF
>TRBV19|TRBJ1-1
CASSQRVNTEAFF
>TRBV7-2|TRBJ2-1
CASSSPGQGSHEQFF
>TRBV27|TRBJ1-2
CASSWDPKAGYTF
>TRBV19|TRBJ2-2
CASNLRGGIDTGELFF
>TRBV5-4|TRBJ2-1
CASSLAMYNEQFF
>TRBV5-5|TRBJ1-3
CASSLEQASGNTIYF
>TRBV2|TRBJ1-3
CASSPQGRDTIYF
>TRBV6-5|TRBJ1-3
CASRDRGNTIYF
>TRBV6-2/TRBV6-3|TRBJ2-7
CASSLERSDEQYF
>TRBV27|TRBJ1-2
CASSFRPTVDGYTF
>TRBV28|TRBJ1-2
CASSLDREGYGYTF
>TRBV3-1/TRBV3-2|TRBJ1-6
CASSQRQGRESLHF
>TRBV24-1|TRBJ2-5
CATAGGGRETQYF
>TRBV19|TRBJ1-4
CASGQGARRGKLFF
>TRBV24-1|TRBJ2-1
CATRGADYTYGEQFF
>TRBV7-7|TRBJ2-3
CASSGAGGTDTQYF
>TRBV19|TRBJ1-3
CASSINDRGSGNTIYF
>TRBV27|TRBJ2-1
CASSVQGGLFPMFF
>TRBV28|TRBJ1-6
CASVNSLWSPLHF
>TRBV5-6|TRBJ1-2
CASSLFSEGYGYTF
>TRBV15|TRBJ1-4
CATSRGRGTDATNEKLFF
>TRBV28|TRBJ1-2
CASSPANPGLNSRGYTF
>TRBV4-2|TRBJ2-1
CASSQFFRYATDEQFF
>TRBV6-5|TRBJ1-2
CASSPSGGPDGYTF
>TRBV7-2|TRBJ2-2
CASSIHTGELFF
>TRBV10-3|TRBJ2-1
CATRGTSGGSSYNEQFF